Given below is one T cell receptor (beta chain) in context. This sample was taken from a study of blood T cell repertoires in COVID-19. Whole-study context: Samples representing acute and convalescent COVID-19 were sourced from the United States, Italy and Spain. T cells, B-cell-depleted T cells, or PBMCs provided the cDNA or gDNA that served as material.

The CDR3 covers 17 residues. Germline loops: CDR1 LNHDA, CDR2 SQIVND (reference sequence). The V and J ends lost 4 bases and 0 bases respectively, with 16 bases between them. The data were produced by immunoSEQ multiplex PCR, yet TCRdb's version contains in-frame clones alone and is incomplete. Of 320,000 or so clones detected, around 90% appear once; the ten largest clones hold approximately 5.5%. Everyone who took part was roughly 18 to 89 years old, and they came from 24 US areas. This receptor was obtained from a man in his fifties or sixties who had recovered from COVID-19. Sequenced sample: PBMCs or T cells enriched from blood (not recorded which). This chain links TRBV19 with TRBJ1-5; TRBD1 might be the D (5 bases). CDR3 in amino acids: CASSTLYLQVSNQPQHF. The CDR3, as DNA: TGTGCCAGTAGTACCCTCTATCTACAGGTTAGCAATCAGCCCCAGCATTTT.